This T cell receptor (beta chain) was observed in a study of human versus mouse CDR3 diversity and MHC coevolution. General study results and limits: Humans had the largest estimated TCR beta repertoire, around 1.6 million clonotypes. Clonal inequality was lowest in two of the three human donors.

The CDR3 totals 14 residues. Trimming shortened V by 3 bases and J by 5 bases, and 11 bases separated the two germline ends. Germline values: CDR1 SEHNR, CDR2 FQNEAQ (reference sequence). Notes on this clone: Its antigen is currently unknown.

The repertoire was sequenced with immunoSEQ multiplex PCR; TCRdb's copy has only in-frame clones and lacks some. The sample records fewer than 100,000 clones, 90% to 95% being singletons. The chain uses TRBV7-9 and TRBJ1-5, with D perhaps matching TRBD1 (5 bases). Sequencing input: naive CD4+ T cells from blood. Subset noted: CD45RO-negative CD62L-positive naive CD4 T cells. The source of this sequence is a person between 25 and 70 years old in good health. In nucleotides, the CDR3 is TGTGCCAGCAGCTTTGCGGGGGATTATCAGCCCCAGCATTTT. This codes for CASSFAGDYQPQHF. The entire variable domain, with the rest obtained from reference TRBV7-9 and TRBJ1-5, is as follows: DTGVSQNPRHKITKRGQNVTFRCDPISEHNRLYWYRQTLGQGPEFLTYFQNEAQLEKSRLLSDRFSAERPKGSFSTLEIQRTEQGDSAMYLCASSFAGDYQPQHFGDGTRLSIL.